Following are 28 T cell receptor beta chains from one sample sequenced in a study of CD8 T cells in Susac syndrome. RNA was extracted with the RNeasy kit, and a quantity of roughly 0.5 to 1 ug was reverse transcribed using random hexamers. One entry per CDR3 protein results from TCRdb running MiXCR on the immunoSEQ multiplex PCR reads. The table lists roughly 130,000 distinct CDR3 sequences, 85% to 95% of them singletons. The material sequenced was CD4+ T cells from PBMCs. These receptors were obtained from a human donor with multiple sclerosis.

The DNA of the CDR3 is TGTGCCAGCAGCCAAAACCCCAGTGCAACTAATGAAAAACTGTTTTTT. It yields the protein CASSQNPSATNEKLFF. V usage is TRBV3-1 and J usage is TRBJ1-4; D is uncertain. The CDR3 loop spans 16 amino acids. V gave up 2 bases and J gave up 0 bases, with 10 bases separating them. In germline, CDR1 is LGHDT, CDR2 YNNKEL (reference sequence).

This sequence joins TRBV27 and TRBJ2-7; TRBD1 might be the D (5 bases). The CDR3 consists of 12 residues. V dropped 7 bases and J dropped 6 bases, with 13 bases sitting between them. Germline CDR1 reads MNHEY; CDR2 reads SMNVEV (reference sequence). As DNA, the CDR3 is TGTGCCAGCAATAGGGGCGAAGGCGAGCAGTACTTC. As protein: CASNRGEGEQYF.

The chain recombines TRBV28 with TRBJ2-1, with 9 bases identical to TRBD2. Trimming took 3 bases from V and 1 from J; bases not matched to a gene: 4. This CDR3 comprises 16 residues. Per germline, CDR1 MDHEN and CDR2 SYDVKM. The CDR3 DNA reads as TGTGCCAGCAGTTTGGTAGCGGGAGTGTCCTACAATGAGCAGTTCTTC. It is translated as CASSLVAGVSYNEQFF.

The chain carries TRBV2 and TRBJ2-5; perhaps D is TRBD1 or TRBD2 (5 bases each). In germline, CDR1 is SNHLY, CDR2 FYNNEI. There are 13 residues in the CDR3. The V and J ends lost 4 bases and 4 bases respectively, with 10 bases between them. In DNA form, the CDR3 reads TGTGCCAGCAGTGCGAGGGGTGGAGAGACCCAGTACTTC. Protein sequence: CASSARGGETQYF. Filled out from reference TRBV2 and TRBJ2-5, the complete variable domain reads EPEVTQTPSHQVTQMGQEVILRCVPISNHLYFYWYRQILGQKVEFLVSFYNNEISEKSEIFDDQFSVERPDGSNFTLKIRSTKLEDSAMYFCASSARGGETQYFGPGTRLLVL.

The chain uses TRBV5-4 and TRBJ2-5; D is possibly TRBD2 (6 bases). The germline gives CDR1 SGHNT, CDR2 YYREEE (reference sequence). With 4 bases removed from V and 3 bases from J, the gap between germline ends came to 13 bases. This CDR3 spans 14 amino acids. Written as DNA, the CDR3 is TGTGCCAGCAGCACCCAACTAGCAGAAGAGACCCAGTACTTC. Amino acids: CASSTQLAEETQYF. The variable domain in full, completed from reference TRBV5-4 and TRBJ2-5, reads ETGVTQSPTHLIKTRGQQVTLRCSSQSGHNTVSWYQQALGQGPQFIFQYYREEENGRGNFPPRFSGLQFPNYSSELNVNALELDDSALYLCASSTQLAEETQYFGPGTRLLVL.

This clonotype was recorded only once. The junction and the germline gene differ at one end; a read error may be behind it. V usage is TRBV12-3 or TRBV12-4 and J usage is TRBJ2-1; 12 bases are shared with TRBD2. The CDR3 length is 14 residues. The CDR3 spells CASSLAGGGNEQFF. In nucleotides, the CDR3 is TGTGCCAGCAGTCTAGCGGGGGGGGGCAATGAGCAGTTCTTC.

The V call is TRBV28, the J call TRBJ2-7; D is undetermined. The CDR3 runs to 14 residues. The germline V gene encodes CDR1 MDHEN and CDR2 SYDVKM. V lost 7 bases to trimming and J lost 2 bases, with 15 bases between them. CDR3 DNA sequence: TGTGCCAGCACGACCATTAGACCAGCCTACGAGCAGTACTTC. Its translation: CASTTIRPAYEQYF.

Only a few counts were recorded for this clonotype. V gene TRBV6-1 combines with J gene TRBJ2-1, with unresolved D. The V gene lost 5 bases and the J gene lost 10 bases, with 9 bases spanning the gap. Germline CDR1 MNHNS, CDR2 SASEGT. This CDR3 is 11 amino acids long. The DNA of the CDR3 is TGTGCCAGCAGTAAGGCCCTAGAGCAGTTCTTC. Its protein is CASSKALEQFF.

The chain recombines TRBV7-9 with TRBJ1-2; the D gene is possibly TRBD1 (5 bases). The CDR3 length is 14 residues. The ends were cut back, 4 bases at V and 0 bases at J, with 9 bases in the middle. Per the germline V gene, CDR1 is SEHNR and CDR2 is FQNEAQ (reference sequence). The CDR3 nucleotides read TGTGCCAGCAGCTCCAGGGTATCTAACTATGGCTACACCTTC. This gives the protein CASSSRVSNYGYTF.

This clonotype showed up just a few times. V usage is TRBV10-3 and J usage is TRBJ1-2; 8 bases fit TRBD1. CDR1 and CDR2 (germline): ENHRY, SYGVKD. The CDR3 totals 13 residues. With 5 bases clipped from V and 4 bases from J, the junction kept 3 bases outside the gene matches. The CDR3 reads CAISPGTGYGYTF. DNA for the CDR3: TGTGCCATCAGTCCCGGGACAGGCTATGGCTACACCTTC.

The chain recombines TRBV12-3 or TRBV12-4 with TRBJ2-5; no clear D. The CDR3 spans 11 residues. V was shortened by 3 bases and J by 5 bases, with 4 bases between the two germline ends. This CDR3 is CASSFRETQYF. In DNA form, the CDR3 reads TGTGCCAGCAGTTTTCGGGAGACCCAGTACTTC.

The chain joins TRBV20-1 to TRBJ2-7; no clear D gene. V lost 3 bases and J lost 6, with 15 bases in between. Germline V CDR1 and CDR2: DFQATT, SNEGSKA (reference sequence). This CDR3 comprises 13 residues. In DNA form, the CDR3 reads TGCAGTGCTAGGGGAAATTCGGTCCCCGAGCAGTACTTC. Its translation is CSARGNSVPEQYF.

The chain links TRBV12-3 or TRBV12-4 to TRBJ2-7; 9 bases match TRBD2. V dropped 3 bases and J dropped 3; count of bases not matched to a gene: 6. This CDR3 region has 15 residues. The CDR3 region is CASSLAGGRSYEQYF. Written as DNA, the CDR3 is TGTGCCAGCAGTTTGGCGGGAGGGCGAAGCTACGAGCAGTACTTC.

This chain joins TRBV14 and TRBJ2-1; 11 bases agree with TRBD2. The V and J ends lost 5 bases and 5 bases, in that order; junction bases with no gene match: 14. CDR1 and CDR2 from the germline V gene are SGHDN and FVKESK. This CDR3 region has 18 residues. CDR3 DNA: TGTGCCAGCAGCGAACAGCAACTAGCGGGAGTAGGGAACAATGAGCAGTTCTTC. This encodes CASSEQQLAGVGNNEQFF.

This chain joins TRBV2 and TRBJ2-3; 9 bases map to TRBD1. CDR1 and CDR2 (germline): SNHLY, FYNNEI. Trimming cost V 11 bases and J 4 bases; bases outside gene matches: 10. This CDR3 spans 14 amino acids. CDR3 region: CAGRDRAGSDTQYF. In DNA form, the CDR3 reads TGTGCCGGCCGGGACAGGGCTGGTTCAGATACGCAGTATTTT.

V and J are TRBV6-1 and TRBJ1-2; a weak D match, TRBD1 (6 bases). Germline CDR1 and CDR2: MNHNS and SASEGT. Trimming left V 6 bases short and J 4 bases short, with 18 bases between. The length of the CDR3 is 15 residues. In DNA form, the CDR3 reads TGTGCCAGCAGCAAAGGGGGGACGGACTCCTATGGCTACACCTTC. Its protein product is CASSKGGTDSYGYTF.

This clonotype was counted once. V gene TRBV28 combines with J gene TRBJ2-1, with no clear D. The CDR3 runs 12 residues. Deletions cut 5 bases from V and 2 bases from J, with 4 bases between. Germline V gene lookup returns CDR1 MDHEN and CDR2 SYDVKM. CDR3 in DNA: TGTGCCAGCAGTCGGGCCTACAATGAGCAGTTCTTC. Amino acids: CASSRAYNEQFF.

This clonotype was observed once. J is TRBJ2-7 and V is TRBV6-1; no clear D gene. Germline CDR1 and CDR2: MNHNS and SASEGT. CDR3 length: 14 residues. V lost 6 bases and J lost 0, with 12 bases in between. CDR3 loop: CASRGIANSYEQYF. In DNA form, the CDR3 reads TGTGCCAGCAGGGGGATCGCAAACTCCTACGAGCAGTACTTC.

This chain joins TRBV20-1 and TRBJ2-3; 7 bases agree with TRBD1. Germline V gene data show CDR1 as DFQATT and CDR2 as SNEGSKA (reference sequence). Germline trimming cut 6 bases from V and 9 bases from J; bases unmatched to any gene: 6. The CDR3 consists of 11 residues. CDR3 loop: CSAKLQGTQYF. CDR3 bases: TGCAGTGCCAAACTACAGGGGACGCAGTATTTT.

This chain links TRBV20-1 with TRBJ2-1; 7 nucleotides line up with TRBD2. The CDR3 spans 15 residues. Germline values: CDR1 DFQATT, CDR2 SNEGSKA (reference sequence). With V trimmed by 0 bases and J by 8 bases, 10 bases remained unmatched. CDR3 loop: CSARDFGGREHEQFF. CDR3 nucleotides: TGCAGTGCTAGAGATTTCGGGGGGAGGGAGCATGAGCAGTTCTTC.

CDR3 amino acids: CATLTGGFYNEQFF. CDR3 in DNA: TGTGCCACCCTCACTGGGGGGTTCTACAATGAGCAGTTCTTC. V is TRBV6-2 or TRBV6-3 and J is TRBJ2-1; D possibly corresponds to TRBD2 (6 bases). There are 14 residues in the CDR3. Trimming shortened V by 10 bases and J by 3 bases, and 16 bases separated the two germline ends. CDR1 is MNHEY and CDR2 is SVGEGT in the germline V gene.

This clonotype was recorded only once. The chain couples TRBV5-1 to TRBJ1-2; a weak D match, TRBD1 (6 bases). The CDR3 is 13 residues long. Germline V gene lookup returns CDR1 SGHRS and CDR2 YFSETQ. The germline V and J ends were trimmed by 4 bases and 7 bases, with 14 bases remaining between them. The CDR3 protein is CASSPGTGFGYTF. CDR3 sequence (DNA): TGCGCCAGCAGCCCGGGAACAGGGTTTGGCTACACCTTC.

The chain joins TRBV15 to TRBJ1-5; D is unresolved. The germline V gene has CDR1 LNHNV and CDR2 YYDKDF (reference sequence). The CDR3 is 15 amino acids. With 0 bases removed from V and 0 bases from J, the gap between germline ends came to 6 bases. The CDR3 nucleotides read TGTGCCACCAGCAGAGATCGATTTAGCAATCAGCCCCAGCATTTT. It is translated as CATSRDRFSNQPQHF. The full variable domain, completed using reference TRBV15 and TRBJ1-5, is DAMVIQNPRYQVTQFGKPVTLSCSQTLNHNVMYWYQQKSSQAPKLLFHYYDKDFNNEADTPDNFQSRRPNTSFCFLDIRSPGLGDTAMYLCATSRDRFSNQPQHFGDGTRLSIL.

The CDR3 is CASRTFKTGGSYGYTF. CDR3 DNA: TGTGCCAGCCGTACCTTCAAAACAGGGGGGAGCTATGGCTACACCTTC. The chain has TRBV28 and TRBJ1-2, with 8 bases identical to TRBD1. Germline V gives CDR1 MDHEN, CDR2 SYDVKM. The CDR3 is made up of 16 amino acids. V trimming: 8 bases; J trimming: 4 bases; junction bases outside the gene matches: 15.

J is TRBJ1-1 and V is TRBV12-3 or TRBV12-4; D is ambiguous. CDR3 size: 15 residues. Trimming took 3 bases from V and 0 from J, leaving 11 bases between them. In DNA, the CDR3 is TGTGCCAGCAGTTTGCGAGGAGAGATGAACACTGAAGCTTTCTTT. This sequence encodes CASSLRGEMNTEAFF.

The V and J genes are TRBV27 and TRBJ2-3, with a tentative D call TRBD2 (5 bases). Germline loops: CDR1 MNHEY, CDR2 SMNVEV (reference sequence). Between the trimmed V and J ends, which lost 3 bases and 2 bases, there was a span of 12 bases. CDR3 length: 15 residues. CDR3 residues: CASSFSRLATDTQYF. The DNA of the CDR3 is TGTGCCAGCAGTTTTTCTCGTCTAGCCACAGATACGCAGTATTTT.

This chain uses TRBV10-2 with TRBJ1-2; the D gene is possibly TRBD1 (6 bases). Germline CDR1 reads WSHSY; CDR2 reads SAAADI. V shed 7 bases and J shed 2 bases, with 11 bases lying between them. The CDR3 loop spans 13 amino acids. The CDR3 sequence: CASISDRNYGYTF. Here the CDR3 DNA reads TGCGCCAGCATTTCTGACAGGAACTATGGCTACACCTTC.

V gene TRBV27 combines with J gene TRBJ2-3; the D is unclear. This CDR3 has 14 amino acids. Between the trimmed V and J ends, which lost 3 bases and 2 bases, there was a span of 9 bases. Germline V gene data show CDR1 as MNHEY and CDR2 as SMNVEV (reference sequence). The CDR3: CASSLARSTDTQYF. Here the CDR3 DNA reads TGTGCCAGCAGTTTGGCCCGATCCACAGATACGCAGTATTTT.